The sequence of this T cell receptor (beta chain) was determined in a study of blood T cells in healthy people across ages. Trimming took 6 bases from V and 0 from J, leaving 12 bases between them. Germline CDR1 is MNHNY and CDR2 is SVGAGI (reference sequence). The CDR3 totals 15 residues. Next came a second PCR, run for about 6 to 12 cycles, which used a sample-barcoded 5' primer along with a J-beta primer mix. TCRdb re-called the 5' RACE reads through MiXCR, storing one row per CDR3 protein. The sample has approximately 1.5 million distinct CDR3 sequences, 30% to 35% seen once; the top ten hold 10% to 12%.

The rearrangement links TRBV6-6 to TRBJ1-5, with unresolved D. This receptor was taken from a woman in her twenties or thirties in good health. Source material: blood. The chain's CDR3 is CASSPGAYSNQPQHF. CDR3 in DNA: TGTGCCAGCAGCCCAGGAGCTTATAGCAATCAGCCCCAGCATTTT.